The present TCR beta chain was sequenced within a study of CD8 T cells in Susac syndrome. After extraction with the RNeasy kit, roughly 0.45 to 1 ug of the RNA was reverse transcribed using random hexamers. From the immunoSEQ multiplex PCR reads, TCRdb called clonotypes with MiXCR, one entry per CDR3 protein. This table holds roughly 160,000 distinct CDR3 sequences, around 95% found once. The CDR3 has 16 residues. V is TRBV21-1 and J is TRBJ1-5; TRBD1, the D gene given by the table, was not confirmed from the DNA. TRBV21-1 has pseudogene status. The sequencing sample was made of CD4+ T cells from PBMCs. This receptor was taken from a human donor in good health. DNA of the CDR3: TGTGCCAGCAGCAAAGGTCTGCCAGGGAGCAATCAGCCCCAGCATTTT. Translated, it gives CASSKGLPGSNQPQHF.